A selection of T cell receptor beta chains follows, all from one sample in a study of T-cell memory formation after mild COVID-19. MiXCR, applied by TCRdb to the 5' RACE reads, yields one record per CDR3 protein. Here the sample spans 210,000 or so distinct CDR3 sequences, roughly a tenth being singletons. The sequencing input was PBMCs or a T cell subset sorted from them (not recorded which). These receptors were collected from a man younger than 35 who had mild COVID-19 (a few samples of this study predate the infection). Cell type and time point are not known. The CDR3 runs from the conserved cysteine through the conserved F or W. The D gene is left open where the match is weak. The listing skips clone size in some rows; elsewhere it reads once, few, many or a size class.

v_call	j_call	clone_size	d_call	cdr3_aa	cdr3_nt
TRBV10-3	TRBJ2-5	many	TRBD1	CAISDPVGQIQETQYF	TGTGCCATCAGTGACCCGGTGGGACAGATCCAAGAGACCCAGTACTTC
TRBV6-2/TRBV6-3	TRBJ1-2	few	TRBD1	CATSDREIYGYTF	TGTGCCACCTCCGACAGGGAAATCTATGGCTACACCTTC
TRBV20-1	TRBJ2-1	NA	TRBD2	CSARDPASGGVNEQFF	TGCAGTGCTAGAGACCCTGCTAGCGGGGGTGTCAATGAGCAGTTCTTC
TRBV2	TRBJ2-5	few	TRBD1	CANSGTGQETQYF	TGTGCCAACTCCGGGACAGGTCAAGAGACCCAGTACTTC
TRBV27	TRBJ1-6	NA	NA	CASRATASSYNSPLHF	TGTGCCAGCAGGGCAACAGCGAGCTCCTATAATTCACCCCTCCACTTT
TRBV19	TRBJ1-5	NA	NA	CASSDRGPQHF	TGTGCCAGTAGTGACCGGGGGCCCCAGCATTTT
TRBV12-3/TRBV12-4	TRBJ1-2	few	TRBD1	CASSSDRDRANYGYTF	TGTGCCAGCAGTTCGGACCGGGACAGAGCTAACTATGGCTACACCTTC
TRBV6-2/TRBV6-3	TRBJ1-1	NA	TRBD1	CASRATLDRGSMNTEAFF	TGTGCCAGCAGGGCTACCCTAGACAGGGGCTCCATGAACACTGAAGCTTTCTTT
TRBV5-1	TRBJ2-2	medium-sized	NA	CASSLASTGELFF	TGCGCCAGCAGCTTGGCGTCCACCGGGGAGCTGTTTTTT
TRBV7-2	TRBJ2-2	NA	NA	CASSLVEGDTGELFF	TGTGCCAGCAGCTTAGTCGAAGGGGACACCGGGGAGCTGTTTTTT
TRBV20-1	TRBJ2-1	few	TRBD1	CSAYPDRDGKNEQFF	TGCAGTGCCTACCCGGACAGGGATGGTAAGAATGAGCAGTTCTTC
TRBV24-1	TRBJ2-1	few	NA	CATTGGGYNEQFF	TGTGCCACCACCGGAGGCGGTTACAATGAGCAGTTCTTC
TRBV7-2	TRBJ1-2	few	NA	CASSLVAQTYGYTF	TGTGCCAGCAGCTTAGTGGCCCAGACCTATGGCTACACCTTC
TRBV5-1	TRBJ2-5	many	NA	CASSLAGGDSGETQYF	TGCGCCAGCAGCTTGGCTGGGGGCGATTCAGGCGAGACCCAGTACTTC
TRBV20-1	TRBJ1-1	NA	NA	CSARDHLRDVGNTEAFF	TGCAGTGCTAGAGACCATCTGAGGGACGTAGGGAACACTGAAGCTTTCTTT
TRBV4-3	TRBJ2-5	many	NA	CASSQGPRETQYF	TGCGCCAGCAGCCAAGGCCCTCGGGAGACCCAGTACTTC
TRBV11-3	TRBJ2-1	few	TRBD2	CASSSFGGGREQFF	TGTGCCAGCAGCTCTTTCGGGGGGGGACGTGAGCAGTTCTTC
TRBV29-1	TRBJ2-2	few	NA	CSVLPRAGGIGELFF	TGCAGCGTCCTTCCGAGGGCAGGGGGGATCGGGGAGCTGTTTTTT
TRBV5-1	TRBJ2-1	few	TRBD1	CASSLVLGQGYNEQFF	TGCGCCAGCAGCTTGGTTCTGGGACAGGGCTACAATGAGCAGTTCTTC
TRBV6-2/TRBV6-3	TRBJ2-5	few	NA	CASSLLGQTQYF	TGTGCCAGCAGTCTACTCGGACAGACCCAGTACTTC
TRBV5-1	TRBJ2-3	NA	NA	CACSKGESTDTQYF	TGCGCCTGTTCCAAGGGGGAGAGCACAGATACGCAGTATTTT
TRBV2	TRBJ1-1	NA	TRBD1	CASSIGGLNTEAFF	TGTGCCAGCAGTATAGGGGGCCTGAACACTGAAGCTTTCTTT
TRBV12-3/TRBV12-4	TRBJ2-7	NA	TRBD2	CASSPRTSGSFKQYF	TGTGCCAGCAGTCCCCGGACTAGCGGGAGTTTCAAGCAGTACTTC
TRBV20-1	TRBJ2-5	NA	TRBD2	CSARDPSGAGETQYF	TGCAGTGCTAGAGATCCGAGCGGGGCAGGGGAGACCCAGTACTTC
TRBV20-1	TRBJ1-5	NA	NA	CSARDRAGQPQHF	TGCAGTGCTAGAGACAGGGCGGGTCAGCCCCAGCATTTT
TRBV29-1	TRBJ1-1	few	TRBD1	CSVYLDRGGNTEAFF	TGCAGCGTGTACCTCGACAGGGGGGGGAACACTGAAGCTTTCTTT
TRBV12-3/TRBV12-4	TRBJ2-5	NA	TRBD2	CASSFSSGGAGETQYF	TGTGCCAGCAGTTTCTCTAGCGGGGGGGCCGGAGAGACCCAGTACTTC
TRBV12-3/TRBV12-4	TRBJ2-3	NA	NA	CASSLWDTDTQYF	TGTGCCAGCAGCCTGTGGGACACAGATACGCAGTATTTT